These 9 T cell receptor beta chains share one sample of origin, sequenced in a study of response to subunit inactivated influenza vaccine. From the RT-PCR reads, TCRdb called clonotypes with MiXCR, one entry per CDR3 protein. The sample lists roughly 650,000 distinct CDR3 sequences, 15% to 17% occurring once. This specimen consisted of PBMCs from blood, obtained approximately 13 days after vaccination. The origin of the receptors is a man over 45 who received an inactivated influenza vaccine.

This chain connects TRBV6-2 or TRBV6-3 to TRBJ2-5; 7 positions match TRBD2. From germline, CDR1 is MNHEY and CDR2 SVGEGT. There are 16 residues in the CDR3. Trimming removed 1 base from V and 5 bases from J; junction bases left unmatched: 10. This chain's CDR3 is CASSYFKGGPDETQYF. CDR3 DNA sequence: TGTGCCAGCAGTTACTTTAAGGGAGGGCCGGATGAGACCCAGTACTTC.

The V and J genes are TRBV12-3 or TRBV12-4 and TRBJ1-2, with a possible D match to TRBD1 (6 bases). The V end lost 8 bases, the J end lost 4 bases, and 14 bases lay between the germline ends. The CDR3 consists of 13 residues. This CDR3 reads CASYPGVGYGYTF. Here the CDR3 DNA reads TGTGCCAGCTACCCAGGGGTCGGCTATGGCTACACCTTC.

Only a few counts were recorded for this clonotype. The chain couples TRBV5-1 to TRBJ2-4; 10 nucleotides match TRBD1. The CDR3 has 16 amino acids. J was trimmed by 8 bases and V by 5 bases; bases with no gene match: 13. Germline V CDR1 and CDR2: SGHRS, YFSETQ. The CDR3 nucleotides are TGCGCCAGCAGGTCCGGGACAGGGGCGTCAGGGGACATTCAGTACTTC. This sequence encodes CASRSGTGASGDIQYF.

This clonotype was observed a handful of times. The chain combines TRBV20-1 with TRBJ2-3; 12 bases match TRBD2. Germline CDR1 and CDR2: DFQATT and SNEGSKA (reference sequence). The CDR3 has 15 residues. J was trimmed by 5 bases and V by 6 bases; bases with no gene match: 9. CDR3 residues: CSATRLAGDRDTQYF. Written as DNA, the CDR3 is TGCAGTGCGACTAGACTAGCGGGGGATCGAGATACGCAGTATTTT.

The V call is TRBV5-5, the J call TRBJ1-1; TRBD1 might be the D (5 bases). V was shortened by 6 bases and J by 0 bases, with 21 bases between the two germline ends. The CDR3 sequence is 17 residues long. Germline loops: CDR1 SGHKS, CDR2 YYEKEE (reference sequence). The CDR3 sequence: CASNQPLRDRVNTEAFF. The CDR3 coding sequence is TGTGCCAGCAACCAACCTTTGAGGGACCGAGTGAACACTGAAGCTTTCTTT.

The chain is built from TRBV7-9 and TRBJ2-7; D might be TRBD1 or TRBD2, each matching 5 bases. V lost 3 bases to trimming and J lost 1 base, with 19 bases between them. In germline, CDR1 is SEHNR, CDR2 FQNEAQ (reference sequence). The CDR3 is 17 amino acids. The CDR3 bases are TGTGCCAGCAGCTTCCTTAGCGTAGGTCAGGGATCCTACGAGCAGTACTTC. It yields the protein CASSFLSVGQGSYEQYF.

The chain uses TRBV10-3 and TRBJ2-1; D remains unclear. Germline V lookup: CDR1 ENHRY, CDR2 SYGVKD. The V and J ends lost 2 bases and 6 bases respectively, with 5 bases between them. The CDR3 covers 12 residues. CDR3 residues: CAISEGRNEQFF. As DNA, the CDR3 is TGTGCCATCAGTGAGGGCCGCAATGAGCAGTTCTTC.

A few counts support this clonotype. The V and J genes are TRBV6-1 and TRBJ2-1; D is ambiguous. The CDR3 contains 16 residues. Trimming stripped 0 bases from V and 1 base from J, with 10 bases between. CDR1 is MNHNS and CDR2 is SASEGT in the germline V gene. CDR3: CASSEAQVLSYNEQFF. The CDR3 DNA follows: TGTGCCAGCAGTGAAGCGCAGGTTTTATCCTACAATGAGCAGTTCTTC.

This chain joins TRBV5-1 and TRBJ1-1, with no clear D. V gave up 4 bases and J gave up 4 bases, with 17 bases separating them. Germline CDR1 reads SGHRS; CDR2 reads YFSETQ. CDR3 length: 15 amino acids. CDR3 loop: CASSLGNGWTTEAFF. CDR3 nucleotide sequence: TGCGCCAGCAGCCTGGGGAACGGTTGGACCACTGAAGCTTTCTTT.